Given below is one T cell receptor beta chain in context. Its specific antigen is unknown. Per-nucleotide qualities are absent, and no much larger clonotype sits a single base away. At diagnosis, peripheral blood, uninvolved tumor-adjacent lung and tumor were collected and were preserved as a mix of fresh-frozen and FFPE material. For TCR repertoire profiling, blood samples were analyzed in the form of peripheral blood mononuclear cells. This entry comes from a study of T cells in localized non-small cell lung cancer (dated by TCRdb to 2020 to 2021). The study in broad terms: T cell repertoires of more than 200 early-stage NSCLC patients were analyzed, with tumors being compared against uninvolved tumor-adjacent lungs. The cohort consisted of about 240 treatment-naive NSCLC patients whose localized lung tumors had been resected. NSCLC patients had a mean age of approximately 70 years, and about 140 were male and 107 female. Broader findings and caveats from the paper: Because of the exploratory design, TCR variables were selected using unadjusted p-values without false-discovery rate correction. Uninvolved tumor-adjacent lung showed the highest T cell clonality, higher than tumor, which suggests more focused antigenic responses in the adjacent lung. A median of roughly 58 of the top 100 tumor clones were detected in paired uninvolved adjacent lung, and 28 of these tumor clones were also found among the top 100 clones of the paired uninvolved adjacent lung. Because multi-region tumor sequencing was not performed, intratumor heterogeneity could not be ruled out. Longer overall survival was associated with higher T cell density in blood, whereas shorter survival was associated with higher clonality in adjacent lung.

TCR beta CDR3 regions were sequenced from DNA using the immunoSEQ Assay. As for the original processing: T cell density was computed as TCR beta template counts normalized to usable DNA estimated by amplifying housekeeping genes. Richness was estimated with the preseqR package, extrapolating to 400,000 templates for PBMC samples and 120,000 templates for tissue samples. Clonality was calculated as one minus Pielou's evenness. Differential abundance testing on productive amino-acid clonotypes, with a minimum total count of 5 and an alpha of 0.1, was used to identify tissue-enriched TCRs. The Jaccard Index and the Morisita Overlap Index were used to measure how much the repertoires overlapped between compartments. GLIPH grouped TCR beta CDR3s together with public tetramer-defined viral CDR3s, and a viral motif had to include at least three viral sequences and show V-gene enrichment. The source is immuneACCESS, and TCRdb retained only in-frame sequences with V and J called. Part of the clones is not carried over; for the studies checked, unresolved V genes explain less than half of this, and the remainder is unexplained. D and trimming come from the DNA, and the V and J calls and clone size come from that table. In this sample the table shows about 43,000 clones, more than 85% of which occur a single time. Approximately 10% of the sample belongs to the ten largest clones.

Reading the germline V gene gives CDR1 SGDLS and CDR2 YYNGEE. Trimming at the junction amounts to 0 bases on V and 7 bases on J, and the germline ends lie 9 bases apart. The CDR3 runs 13 amino acids, cysteine and phenylalanine included. CDR3 DNA only is kept here, 39 bases in frame from base 1. This material consisted of PBMCs, taken before any cancer treatment. Rearrangement joined TRBV9 to TRBJ2-3; the D gene identity is not certain. The receptor was isolated from a woman between 40 and 69 years old with stage II lung adenocarcinoma. The CDR3 amino acid sequence is: CASSVGVPHTQYF. Read as DNA, the sequence is TGTGCCAGCAGCGTAGGGGTCCCCCATACGCAGTATTTT.